Following are 29 T cell receptor beta chains from one sample sequenced in a study of T cell responses to AZD1222 COVID-19 vaccine. The protocol was immunoSEQ multiplex PCR, while the TCRdb copy is restricted to in-frame clones and leaves out a portion. The sample records fewer than 200,000 clones, about 83% being singletons. The source material was peripheral blood, sampled 28 days after the second AZD1222 dose. Receptors originate from an adult who received the AZD1222 COVID-19 vaccine.

This clone came up once. The rearrangement uses TRBV10-1 and TRBJ2-5, with TRBD1 identical over 8 bases. The germline CDR1 and CDR2 sequences are WNHNN and SYGVQD (reference sequence). J gave up 2 bases and V 0 bases, and 2 bases lay outside the gene matches. The CDR3 length is 15 residues. CDR3 region: CASSESGTGQETQYF. The CDR3 region has the DNA TGCGCCAGCAGTGAGTCCGGGACAGGACAAGAGACCCAGTACTTC.

This chain links TRBV6-5 with TRBJ1-1; D not resolved. Germline lookup yields CDR1 MNHEY and CDR2 SVGAGI. The CDR3 is made up of 15 amino acids. V gave up 8 bases and J gave up 10 bases, with 26 bases separating them. CDR3 sequence reads: CASFISAPLLPGAFF. The CDR3 nucleotides are TGTGCCAGCTTTATATCTGCCCCACTTTTGCCTGGAGCTTTCTTT.

The gene calls are TRBV7-2 and TRBJ1-2; TRBD1 matches at 7 bases. V trimming: 5 bases; J trimming: 3 bases; junction bases outside the gene matches: 9. Germline-derived CDR1 and CDR2 are SGHTA and FQGNSA. This CDR3 is built from 15 residues. DNA for the CDR3: TGTGCCAGCAGCCGCCGGAGTGGGACAGACTATGGCTACACCTTC. The encoded protein is CASSRRSGTDYGYTF.

This chain connects TRBV19 to TRBJ1-2; D is unresolved. There are 13 residues in the CDR3. V was trimmed by 1 base and J by 6 bases, leaving 9 bases between them. Per the germline V gene, CDR1 is LNHDA and CDR2 is SQIVND (reference sequence). The CDR3 DNA reads TGTGCCAGTAGTATAGGCGAGGGAAATGGCTACACCTTC. This gives the protein CASSIGEGNGYTF. The full variable domain, rest sourced from reference TRBV19 and TRBJ1-2, is DGGITQSPKYLFRKEGQNVTLSCEQNLNHDAMYWYRQDPGQGLRLIYYSQIVNDFQKGDIAEGYSVSREKKESFPLTVTSAQKNPTAFYLCASSIGEGNGYTFGSGTRLTVV.

The chain links TRBV6-5 to TRBJ1-1, with a tentative D call TRBD1 (5 bases). Trimming took off 6 bases at V and 0 bases at J, with 14 bases between the two ends. This CDR3 contains 15 residues. Germline CDR1 and CDR2: MNHEY and SVGAGI. The CDR3 DNA reads TGTGCCAGCAGGATCAAGACAGCTATGAACACTGAAGCTTTCTTT. Residues: CASRIKTAMNTEAFF.

This rearrangement joins TRBV3-1 (or the pseudogene TRBV3-2) to TRBJ2-2; 8 positions agree with TRBD1. Germline V gives CDR1 LGHDT, CDR2 YNNKEL (reference sequence). Losses at the gene ends were 2 bases for V and 7 bases for J; bases not matched to a gene: 3. This CDR3 is built from 14 residues. CDR3 in DNA: TGTGCCAGCAGCCAACAGGGGGCCTTCGGGGAGCTGTTTTTT. Its protein is CASSQQGAFGELFF.

This rearrangement joins TRBV18 to TRBJ2-5; 7 bases align to TRBD1. The CDR3 is 16 amino acids. The germline V gene encodes CDR1 KGHSH and CDR2 LQKENI. V lost 3 bases, J lost 0 bases, and 7 bases stayed unmatched. The CDR3 bases are TGTGCCAGCTCACCCCTAAGGGGGCGCAACCAAGAGACCCAGTACTTC. Translating gives CASSPLRGRNQETQYF.

DNA for the CDR3: TGTGCCAGCTTGGCGGGGGAGACCCAGTACTTC. Protein sequence: CASLAGETQYF. The J gene is TRBJ2-5, the V gene TRBV18; TRBD2 might be the D (6 bases). The germline CDR1 and CDR2 sequences are KGHSH and LQKENI. The V end was cut by 7 bases, the J end by 5 bases, with 8 bases between. This CDR3 contains 11 residues. Full variable domain (outside the CDR3, taken from reference TRBV18 and TRBJ2-5): NAGVMQNPRHLVRRRGQEARLRCSPMKGHSHVYWYRQLPEEGLKFMVYLQKENIIDESGMPKERFSAEFPKEGPSILRIQQVVRGDSAAYFCASLAGETQYFGPGTRLLVL.

The table lists this clone with a count of one. This chain uses TRBV11-2 with TRBJ2-2, with 7 bases lining up with TRBD2. With V trimmed by 5 bases and J by 2 bases, 8 bases remained unmatched. Germline assignment: CDR1 SGHAT and CDR2 FQNNGV. The CDR3 has 16 amino acids. CDR3 bases: TGTGCCAGCAGCGTCCAGGAGGGACTAAACACCGGGGAGCTGTTTTTT. This translates into CASSVQEGLNTGELFF. Combining the CDR3 with reference TRBV11-2 and TRBJ2-2 gives the whole variable domain EAGVAQSPRYKIIEKRQSVAFWCNPISGHATLYWYQQILGQGPKLLIQFQNNGVVDDSQLPKDRFSAERLKGVDSTLKIQPAKLEDSAVYLCASSVQEGLNTGELFFGEGSRLTVL.

The chain has TRBV7-2 and TRBJ2-7; a possible D gene is TRBD2 (6 bases). Germline loops: CDR1 SGHTA, CDR2 FQGNSA. The CDR3 covers 15 residues. The V end lost 2 bases, the J end lost 4 bases, and 15 bases lay between the germline ends. The CDR3 nucleotides read TGTGCCAGCAGCTTAATAGTAGGAGGGGCGTACGAGCAGTACTTC. Amino acids: CASSLIVGGAYEQYF.

The gene calls are TRBV5-6 and TRBJ1-3, with D unresolved. The germline V gene encodes CDR1 SGHDT and CDR2 YYEEEE. With 3 bases removed from V and 8 bases from J, the gap between germline ends came to 12 bases. The CDR3 loop spans 13 amino acids. This chain's CDR3 is CASSSYRADTIYF. The CDR3 bases are TGTGCCAGCAGCTCCTACCGAGCGGACACCATATATTTT.

In its sample, this clone was seen a few times. Written as DNA, the CDR3 is TGTGCCAGTAGTACTCCGGGACAGGGGACCGGGGAGCTGTTTTTT. Amino acids: CASSTPGQGTGELFF. V usage is TRBV19 and J usage is TRBJ2-2, with TRBD1 matching over 10 bases. The junction had 4 bases not matched to a gene; V was cut back by 4 bases and J by 5 bases. The CDR3 runs to 15 residues. Germline assignment: CDR1 LNHDA and CDR2 SQIVND (reference sequence).

The rearrangement joins TRBV6-4 to TRBJ2-5; 8 nucleotides align to TRBD1. The CDR3 consists of 15 residues. CDR1 is MRHNA and CDR2 is SNTAGT in the germline V gene. V shed 0 bases, J shed 3 bases, and the junction held 3 bases outside the gene matches. DNA of the CDR3: TGTGCCAGCAGTGACTCGAAACAGGGGGAAGAGACCCAGTACTTC. Its protein product is CASSDSKQGEETQYF.

The chain couples TRBV7-9 to TRBJ1-2; a weak D match, TRBD1 (5 bases). Germline CDR1 and CDR2: SEHNR and FQNEAQ (reference sequence). The V end lost 7 bases, the J end lost 4 bases, and 13 bases lay between the germline ends. The CDR3 runs 13 residues. The CDR3 DNA reads as TGTGCCAGCACGCCAGGGAGAGGCTATGGCTACACCTTC. Residues: CASTPGRGYGYTF.

The chain employs TRBV5-1 and TRBJ2-3; D is unclear. With 1 base removed from V and 4 bases from J, the gap between germline ends came to 7 bases. This CDR3 region has 13 residues. Germline V lookup: CDR1 SGHRS, CDR2 YFSETQ. In nucleotides, the CDR3 is TGCGCCAGCAGCTTGAGGTCAGCAGATACGCAGTATTTT. It specifies CASSLRSADTQYF.

The table lists this clone with a few counts. The rearrangement joins TRBV6-5 to TRBJ1-1, with D hard to call. The germline CDR1 and CDR2 sequences are MNHEY and SVGAGI. The CDR3 runs 15 residues. Trimming stripped 2 bases from V and 10 bases from J, with 20 bases between. For the CDR3, the DNA is TGTGCCAGCAGTTACAATGTGGAGGATCCCTTCGCAGCTTTCTTT. Translated, it gives CASSYNVEDPFAAFF.

The rearrangement links TRBV3-1 (or the pseudogene TRBV3-2) to TRBJ1-6; tentative D call: TRBD1 (5 bases). Germline lookup yields CDR1 LGHDT and CDR2 YNNKEL (reference sequence). The V end lost 2 bases, the J end lost 10 bases, and 12 bases lay between the germline ends. The CDR3 contains 14 residues. CDR3 nucleotide sequence: TGTGCCAGCAGCCAAAGTGGGGGATCATCACCCCTCCACTTT. Amino acids: CASSQSGGSSPLHF.

This chain links TRBV5-1 with TRBJ1-6; the D gene is possibly TRBD1 (6 bases). The CDR3 runs 14 residues. CDR1 and CDR2 (germline): SGHRS, YFSETQ. Trimming stripped 3 bases from V and 4 bases from J, with 8 bases between. The CDR3 DNA is TGCGCCAGCAGCTCAGGACAGTATAATTCACCCCTCCACTTT. This translates into CASSSGQYNSPLHF.

V gene TRBV5-1 combines with J gene TRBJ2-6; D gene unclear. Germline-derived CDR1 and CDR2 are SGHRS and YFSETQ. The V end was cut by 5 bases, the J end by 3 bases, with 6 bases between. The CDR3 is made up of 13 amino acids. The CDR3 region is CASRASGANVLTF. The CDR3 DNA follows: TGCGCCAGCAGGGCTAGTGGGGCCAACGTCCTGACTTTC.

The chain has TRBV5-1 and TRBJ2-7; 7 bases are a match to TRBD2. CDR1 is SGHRS, CDR2 YFSETQ, per germline. V lost 3 bases and J lost 5; bases outside the gene matches: 14. The CDR3 extends over 16 amino acids. CDR3: CASSWEPRSGVDEQYF. CDR3 bases: TGCGCCAGCAGCTGGGAGCCCCGCAGCGGGGTCGACGAGCAGTACTTC.

The chain combines TRBV7-8 with TRBJ2-1, with 8 bases fitting TRBD1. The V and J ends lost 4 bases and 9 bases, in that order; junction bases with no gene match: 11. Germline V lookup: CDR1 SGHVS, CDR2 FQNEAQ. This CDR3 spans 15 amino acids. CDR3 coding DNA: TGTGCCAGCAGCTCCCGGACAGGGTCGTCAGGTGAGCAGTTCTTC. Protein product: CASSSRTGSSGEQFF.

V and J are TRBV6-5 and TRBJ1-2, with D possibly TRBD1 on 6 matching bases. V was shortened by 10 bases and J by 3 bases, with 15 bases between the two germline ends. The CDR3 spans 13 residues. In germline, CDR1 is MNHEY, CDR2 SVGAGI. The CDR3 reads CATRTRTDYGYTF. DNA of the CDR3: TGTGCCACCAGAACCCGGACAGACTATGGCTACACCTTC.

The chain carries TRBV5-4 and TRBJ1-1; 9 bases are shared with TRBD1. V was clipped by 6 bases and J by 1 base; unmatched bases: 4. There are 14 residues in the CDR3. Germline V gene lookup returns CDR1 SGHNT and CDR2 YYREEE (reference sequence). The CDR3 region has the DNA TGTGCCAGCACCAGGGACAGGGCGAACACTGAAGCTTTCTTT. Translating gives CASTRDRANTEAFF.

The V and J genes are TRBV23-1 and TRBJ2-3; 9 bases map to TRBD1. TRBV23-1 is labeled an ORF, and its function is uncertain. V shed 5 bases and J 3 bases; nucleotides not matched to a gene: 12. The CDR3 consists of 17 residues. The CDR3 protein is CASSSPQTGGQTDTQYF. The CDR3 DNA sequence: TGCGCCAGCAGTTCCCCCCAAACAGGGGGCCAAACAGATACGCAGTATTTT.

The V gene is TRBV11-2, the J gene TRBJ1-2, with D hard to call. The ends were cut back, 3 bases at V and 0 bases at J, with 20 bases in the middle. The CDR3 sequence is 18 residues long. Per the germline V gene, CDR1 is SGHAT and CDR2 is FQNNGV. In DNA form, the CDR3 reads TGTGCCAGCAGCTTTGAACCGTACAGCTCCACTCCTAACTATGGCTACACCTTC. Amino acid sequence: CASSFEPYSSTPNYGYTF.

The CDR3 sequence is CASSFSGGGEDEQFF. CDR3 in DNA: TGTGCCAGCAGCTTTAGCGGGGGAGGTGAAGATGAGCAGTTCTTC. The rearrangement links TRBV7-6 to TRBJ2-1; TRBD2 agrees at 9 bases. The CDR3 totals 15 residues. V lost 3 bases to trimming and J lost 8 bases; unmatched junction nucleotides: 8. Germline V gene lookup returns CDR1 SGHVS and CDR2 FNYEAQ.

The rearrangement links TRBV7-9 to TRBJ1-1; D gene uncertain. The germline V gene encodes CDR1 SEHNR and CDR2 FQNEAQ (reference sequence). V dropped 3 bases and J dropped 4 bases, with 15 bases sitting between them. The length of the CDR3 is 15 residues. Here the CDR3 DNA reads TGTGCCAGCAGCTTGGAGGACGTTCCGAGCACTGAAGCTTTCTTT. It translates to CASSLEDVPSTEAFF.

The V gene is TRBV10-3, the J gene TRBJ1-1, with D possibly TRBD1 on 6 matching bases. Germline CDR1 ENHRY, CDR2 SYGVKD. Trimming took off 7 bases at V and 0 bases at J, with 12 bases between the two ends. The CDR3 contains 14 residues. CDR3 sequence reads: CAITSRGLNTEAFF. The DNA of the CDR3 is TGTGCCATCACCAGCAGGGGTTTGAACACTGAAGCTTTCTTT.

This sequence joins TRBV24-1 and TRBJ1-3, with D tentatively TRBD1 (5 bases). Germline V lookup: CDR1 KGHDR, CDR2 SFDVKD. The CDR3 runs to 19 residues. V lost 7 bases, J lost 2 bases, and 26 bases lay in between. The CDR3 DNA sequence: TGTGCCACCAGGAACCGGGACGCAATCCCTGGGCTTACTGGAAACACCATATATTTT. It specifies CATRNRDAIPGLTGNTIYF.